Listed below are T cell receptor beta chains from one sample, sequenced in a study of beta chain features in type 1 diabetes. The table came from immunoSEQ multiplex PCR; TCRdb's copy has only in-frame clones and leaves some out. In the table there are around 280,000 clones, over 14% of which are singletons. Source material: naive CD4+ T cells from blood. These receptor sequences come from a young man with type 1 diabetes. Each CDR3 is given with its conserved first and last residue. D genes are given only for firm matches. Clone size is stated in some rows and not others, as once, few, many or a class when expanded.

v_gene,abundance,j_gene,d_gene,CDR3aa,CDR3nt
TRBV9,few,TRBJ2-7,-,CASSPRGSYEQYF,TGTGCCAGCAGCCCGCGGGGATCCTACGAGCAGTACTTC
TRBV5-1,-,TRBJ1-1,-,CASSLEYQGNTEAFF,TGCGCCAGCAGCTTGGAATACCAGGGGAACACTGAAGCTTTCTTT
TRBV23-1,few,TRBJ2-7,TRBD1,CASSQDRGWKAPVFYEQYF,TGCGCCAGCAGTCAAGACAGGGGATGGAAGGCCCCTGTATTCTACGAGCAGTACTTC
TRBV28,-,TRBJ1-2,TRBD1,CASSLGGGGVSGGYTF,TGTGCCAGCAGTTTAGGTGGAGGGGGCGTCTCGGGGGGCTACACCTTC
TRBV15,-,TRBJ2-7,-,CATSRAFYEQYF,TGTGCCACCAGCAGAGCCTTTTACGAGCAGTACTTC
TRBV9,-,TRBJ2-5,-,CASSGGLHQETQYF,TGTGCCAGCAGCGGGGGGCTCCACCAAGAGACCCAGTACTTC
TRBV6-6,few,TRBJ2-1,TRBD2,CASSDGTSGRNEQFF,TGTGCCAGCAGTGACGGGACTAGCGGGAGAAATGAGCAGTTCTTC
TRBV25-1,-,TRBJ1-1,TRBD1,CASSAPRQGDTEAFF,TGTGCCAGCAGTGCCCCCCGACAGGGGGACACTGAAGCTTTCTTT
TRBV5-6,few,TRBJ2-7,TRBD1,CASSFWDRISYEQYF,TGTGCCAGCAGCTTTTGGGACAGGATCTCCTACGAGCAGTACTTC
TRBV2,few,TRBJ1-2,-,CASSEVQSYGYTF,TGTGCCAGCAGTGAAGTACAGTCCTATGGCTACACCTTC
TRBV28,-,TRBJ2-7,TRBD1,CASSSGQGRYEQYF,TGTGCCAGCAGTTCAGGACAGGGACGATACGAGCAGTACTTC
TRBV15,few,TRBJ2-5,TRBD2,CATSRGGAGGQETQYF,TGTGCCACCAGCAGAGGAGGGGCGGGGGGCCAAGAGACCCAGTACTTC
TRBV9,-,TRBJ2-1,TRBD2,CASGGLGGISDEQFF,TGTGCCTCGGGGGGATTGGGCGGGATTTCGGATGAGCAGTTCTTC
TRBV30,-,TRBJ2-1,-,CAWNHRIGDEQFF,TGTGCCTGGAACCACCGAATCGGAGATGAGCAGTTCTTC
TRBV18,few,TRBJ2-3,-,CASSPSGDTTDTQYF,TGTGCCAGCTCACCATCCGGGGACACTACAGATACGCAGTATTTT
TRBV11-1,-,TRBJ2-3,-,CASSFSDTQYF,TGTGCCAGCAGCTTTAGCGATACGCAGTATTTT
TRBV18,-,TRBJ1-1,-,CASSPPSAAHEAFF,TGTGCCAGCTCACCACCGAGCGCGGCTCATGAAGCTTTCTTT
TRBV9,-,TRBJ1-3,TRBD1,CASSLGQGVIGNTIYF,TGTGCCAGCAGCCTGGGACAGGGGGTCATTGGAAACACCATATATTTT
TRBV11-2,once,TRBJ2-1,-,CASSLDRGNYNEQFF,TGTGCCAGCAGCTTAGATCGCGGGAACTACAATGAGCAGTTCTTC
TRBV11-2,few,TRBJ2-4,TRBD1,CASSLDVTGNIQYF,TGTGCCAGCAGCTTAGATGTGACAGGGAACATTCAGTACTTC
TRBV5-1,-,TRBJ2-5,-,CASSRGLETQYF,TGCGCCAGCAGCCGAGGGTTGGAGACCCAGTACTTC
TRBV10-3,-,TRBJ1-2,-,CAITGGYGYTF,TGTGCCATCACGGGAGGATATGGCTACACCTTC
TRBV9,-,TRBJ2-1,-,CASSPDGYEQFF,TGTGCCAGCAGCCCCGACGGGTATGAGCAGTTCTTC
TRBV9,few,TRBJ2-3,TRBD2,CASSGLAGGQNF,TGTGCCAGCAGCGGATTAGCGGGGGGGCAGAATTTT
TRBV18,-,TRBJ1-4,-,CASSSNRLLNEKLFF,TGTGCCAGCTCATCCAACAGGCTCCTTAATGAAAAACTGTTTTTT
TRBV9,-,TRBJ2-1,TRBD2,CASSEVNGLAGGEQFF,TGTGCCAGCAGCGAAGTTAATGGACTAGCGGGAGGTGAGCAGTTCTTC
TRBV25-1,few,TRBJ2-5,-,CASRESRETQYF,TGTGCCAGCAGAGAATCGAGGGAGACCCAGTACTTC
TRBV28,few,TRBJ2-6,-,CASSRETRHAVLRANVLTF,TGTGCCAGCAGTCGAGAGACTAGACACGCCGTTTTAAGGGCCAACGTCCTGACTTTC
TRBV29-1,few,TRBJ1-1,-,CSVGEGGPTAFF,TGCAGCGTTGGGGAGGGGGGGCCGACAGCTTTCTTT
TRBV29-1,-,TRBJ1-2,-,CSVGTDYGYTF,TGCAGCGTTGGGACAGATTATGGCTACACCTTC
TRBV29-1,few,TRBJ1-1,-,CSVGRQPTEAFF,TGCAGCGTTGGGCGGCAGCCAACTGAAGCTTTCTTT
TRBV27,-,TRBJ1-5,-,CASSPWGPSQPQHF,TGTGCCAGCAGTCCATGGGGCCCGAGTCAGCCCCAGCATTTT
TRBV28,few,TRBJ1-2,TRBD1,CASSAQGVGYTF,TGTGCCAGCAGTGCCCAGGGGGTGGGCTACACCTTC
TRBV18,-,TRBJ1-1,-,CASTSTETNTEAFF,TGTGCCAGCACATCGACAGAGACGAACACTGAAGCTTTCTTT
TRBV25-1,-,TRBJ2-7,TRBD1,CASSDHRGNEQYF,TGTGCCAGCAGTGACCACAGGGGCAACGAGCAGTACTTC
TRBV5-5,-,TRBJ2-3,-,CASSLVSGRTDTQYF,TGTGCCAGCAGCTTGGTCAGCGGGCGCACAGATACGCAGTATTTT
TRBV18,-,TRBJ2-7,TRBD2,CASSSRLAGEYEQYF,TGTGCCAGCTCATCCAGACTAGCGGGAGAATACGAGCAGTACTTC
TRBV27,-,TRBJ2-5,-,CASKQGQQTQYF,TGTGCCAGCAAGCAGGGGCAACAGACCCAGTACTTC
TRBV18,-,TRBJ2-3,-,CASSPYEAWTSTDTQYF,TGTGCCAGCTCACCTTATGAAGCTTGGACTAGCACAGATACGCAGTATTTT
TRBV30,few,TRBJ2-5,-,CAWGSGTTDQETQYF,TGTGCCTGGGGATCCGGGACAACCGACCAAGAGACCCAGTACTTC
TRBV27,-,TRBJ2-5,TRBD2,CASSFAGGETQYF,TGTGCCAGCAGTTTTGCGGGGGGGGAGACCCAGTACTTC
TRBV5-1,-,TRBJ2-5,-,CASSGGQGSETQYF,TGCGCCAGCAGCGGCGGCCAGGGGTCGGAGACCCAGTACTTC
TRBV19,few,TRBJ1-2,-,CASIGRQVYGYTF,TGTGCCAGTATCGGTAGACAGGTCTACGGCTACACCTTC
TRBV7-9,-,TRBJ2-7,-,CASRQGGLWDEQYF,TGTGCCAGCAGACAGGGGGGGCTTTGGGACGAGCAGTACTTC
TRBV2,few,TRBJ1-5,TRBD1,CASREGQGITQPQHF,TGTGCCAGCAGGGAAGGACAGGGTATTACGCAGCCCCAGCATTTT
TRBV13,few,TRBJ2-4,TRBD1,CASSDTAGTGGLAKNIQYF,TGTGCCAGCAGCGACACTGCCGGGACAGGGGGCTTAGCCAAAAACATTCAGTACTTC